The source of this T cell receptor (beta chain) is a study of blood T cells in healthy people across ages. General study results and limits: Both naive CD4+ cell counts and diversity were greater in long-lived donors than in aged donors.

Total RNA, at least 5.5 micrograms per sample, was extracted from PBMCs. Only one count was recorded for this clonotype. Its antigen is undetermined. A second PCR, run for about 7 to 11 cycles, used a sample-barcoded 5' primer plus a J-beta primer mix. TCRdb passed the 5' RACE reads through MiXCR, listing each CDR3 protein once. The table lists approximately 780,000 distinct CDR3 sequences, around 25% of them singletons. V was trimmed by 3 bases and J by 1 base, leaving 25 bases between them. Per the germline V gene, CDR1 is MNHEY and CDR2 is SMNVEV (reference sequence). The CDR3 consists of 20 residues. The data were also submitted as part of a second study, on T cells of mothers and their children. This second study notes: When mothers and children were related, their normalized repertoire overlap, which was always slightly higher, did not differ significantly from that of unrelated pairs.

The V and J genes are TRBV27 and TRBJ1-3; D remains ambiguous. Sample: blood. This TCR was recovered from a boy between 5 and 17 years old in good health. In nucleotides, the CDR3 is TGTGCCAGCAGTTTTGCGCCCTTGGGTAACCACCCCTTTTCTGGAAACACCATATATTTT. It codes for CASSFAPLGNHPFSGNTIYF.